A selection of T cell receptor beta chains follows, all from one sample in a study of shared clonotypes between healthy human individuals. Some clones are missing from TCRdb's copy, which holds only in-frame ones; the method was immunoSEQ multiplex PCR. This table holds about 450,000 clones, 70% to 80% found once. The specimen sequenced was PBMCs. The receptors here all came from a woman between 40 and 50 years old in good health. Some clones in this sample may be carry-over from other donors' samples. CDR3s include the opening cysteine and the closing phenylalanine or tryptophan. Each record gives: V gene, J gene, CDR3 protein.

>TRBV9|TRBJ1-4
CASSARDSQEKLFF
>TRBV7-2|TRBJ2-2
CASSLGVRYRLAGIGELFF
>TRBV19|TRBJ2-7
CASSIGRIYEQYF
>TRBV9|TRBJ1-2
CASSVTGRGTYGYTF
>TRBV2|TRBJ2-3
CASKLLALRWDTQYF
>TRBV28|TRBJ2-5
CASSFSRGRKTQYF
>TRBV5-5|TRBJ2-7
CASSFLGSSYEQYF
>TRBV2|TRBJ1-2
CASSDVGQGSGGYTF
>TRBV13|TRBJ2-1
CASSPRAGTSGRNEQFF
>TRBV29-1|TRBJ2-3
CSVDGGSGSDTQYF
>TRBV4-3|TRBJ2-3
CASSQRQGTDTQYF
>TRBV7-8|TRBJ2-7
CASSPPTGLAGVITYEQYF
>TRBV6-5|TRBJ2-7
CAAVRGHEQYF
>TRBV2|TRBJ1-1
CATREHRDTEAFF
>TRBV7-8|TRBJ2-3
CASSFTSGTTDTQYF
>TRBV19|TRBJ1-5
CASSIADYSNQPQHF
>TRBV29-1|TRBJ2-7
CSVEQAYEQYF
>TRBV6-5|TRBJ2-5
CASRRDALRETQYF
>TRBV7-9|TRBJ2-3
CASSLRVAGLRTDTQYF
>TRBV11-2|TRBJ2-5
CASSAGQGKTQYF
>TRBV30|TRBJ2-7
CAWNRAGLYEQYF
>TRBV29-1|TRBJ1-3
CSVPEGNSGNTIYF